Below are 14 T cell receptor beta chains sequenced from a single sample in a study of T cell repertoires in cytomegalovirus infection. TCRdb processed the reads anew with MiXCR; each CDR3 protein has one entry. The table has roughly 630,000 distinct CDR3 sequences, roughly 24% seen once. The sample was CD8+ T cells from PBMCs. The receptors shown here come from a human donor in good health (CMV status not recorded). Some clones in this sample may be carry-over from other donors' samples.

This clonotype was seen only a few times. This chain joins TRBV19 and TRBJ1-2; weak D call: TRBD1 (5 bases). Between the trimmed V and J ends, which lost 7 bases and 3 bases, there was a span of 15 bases. In germline, CDR1 is LNHDA, CDR2 SQIVND (reference sequence). The CDR3 extends over 14 amino acids. CDR3 sequence (DNA): TGTGCCAGTACCCCGGGACCCCGGGACTATGGCTACACCTTC. Translation gives CASTPGPRDYGYTF.

The rearrangement uses TRBV18 and TRBJ1-2; D might be TRBD1 (6 bases). Germline CDR1 KGHSH, CDR2 LQKENI. CDR3 length equals 15 residues. Trimming cost V 4 bases and J 2 bases, with 14 bases left between them. The CDR3 sequence is CASSLRRGPNYGYTF. The CDR3 DNA reads as TGTGCCAGCTCACTCCGCAGGGGCCCCAACTATGGCTACACCTTC.

The gene calls are TRBV28 and TRBJ2-7; 9 nucleotides line up with TRBD1. The CDR3 is 16 amino acids. The germline CDR1 and CDR2 sequences are MDHEN and SYDVKM. V was clipped by 3 bases and J by 4 bases; unmatched bases: 10. The CDR3 DNA follows: TGTGCCAGCAGTTTTTGGGACAGGGAAATGGAATACGAGCAGTACGTC. Translating gives CASSFWDREMEYEQYV.

J is TRBJ1-4 and V is TRBV20-1; the match to TRBD1 covers 7 bases. Germline V gene sequence: CDR1 DFQATT, CDR2 SNEGSKA (reference sequence). V lost 6 bases, J lost 16 bases, and 23 bases stayed unmatched. This CDR3 has 15 residues. CDR3 bases: TGCAGTGCACAGCCCGTACAGGGGCTTATCCCGAGCAAGTTTTTT. It encodes CSAQPVQGLIPSKFF.

This clonotype was detected a few times. This chain connects TRBV6-6 to TRBJ2-7; 9 bases agree with TRBD1. This CDR3 is built from 15 residues. Per germline, CDR1 MNHNY and CDR2 SVGAGI (reference sequence). With V trimmed by 2 bases and J by 5 bases, 7 bases remained unmatched. The CDR3 here is CASSYTGGYIDEQYV. CDR3 bases: TGTGCCAGCAGTTACACAGGGGGCTATATAGACGAGCAGTACGTC.

The V call is TRBV6-5, the J call TRBJ2-2; possibly TRBD1 or TRBD2 for D (5 bases each). Germline loops: CDR1 MNHEY, CDR2 SVGAGI. The ends were cut back, 6 bases at V and 3 bases at J, with 20 bases in the middle. The CDR3 sequence is 17 residues long. The CDR3 nucleotides are TGTGCCAGCAGACCTACCGCCGGGGCCTACGACACCGGGGAGCTGTTTTTT. This gives the protein CASRPTAGAYDTGELFF.

Only a few counts were recorded for this clonotype. The J gene is TRBJ2-1, the V gene TRBV19, with D tentatively TRBD1 or TRBD2 (6 bases each). This CDR3 is 14 amino acids long. Germline V gene sequence: CDR1 LNHDA, CDR2 SQIVND (reference sequence). Trimming cost V 7 bases and J 0 bases, with 10 bases left between them. CDR3 amino acids: CASNEGGSYNEQFF. Here the CDR3 DNA reads TGTGCCAGTAATGAGGGGGGCTCCTACAATGAGCAGTTCTTC.

This clonotype was counted many times. J is TRBJ1-5 and V is TRBV7-9; 9 bases align to TRBD1. Per germline, CDR1 SEHNR and CDR2 FQNEAQ (reference sequence). V gave up 4 bases and J gave up 5 bases; unmatched junction bases: 3. This CDR3 has 14 residues. Here the CDR3 DNA reads TGTGCCAGCAGCTCGGACAGGGGAGATCAGCCCCAGCATTTT. Its protein product is CASSSDRGDQPQHF. The whole variable domain, remainder taken from reference TRBV7-9 and TRBJ1-5, is DTGVSQNPRHKITKRGQNVTFRCDPISEHNRLYWYRQTLGQGPEFLTYFQNEAQLEKSRLLSDRFSAERPKGSFSTLEIQRTEQGDSAMYLCASSSDRGDQPQHFGDGTRLSIL.

This clonotype was counted only a few times. The V and J genes are TRBV28 and TRBJ1-4; D gene uncertain. The V and J ends lost 5 bases and 0 bases respectively, with 10 bases between them. Per germline, CDR1 MDHEN and CDR2 SYDVKM. The CDR3 has 15 amino acids. DNA for the CDR3: TGTGCCAGCAGTGCCTTGGTTGCAACTAATGAAAAACTGTTTTTT. Protein: CASSALVATNEKLFF. The full variable domain, completed using reference TRBV28 and TRBJ1-4, is DVKVTQSSRYLVKRTGEKVFLECVQDMDHENMFWYRQDPGLGLRLIYFSYDVKMKEKGDIPEGYSVSREKKERFSLILESASTNQTSMYLCASSALVATNEKLFFGSGTQLSVL.

V usage is TRBV6-1 and J usage is TRBJ2-5; perhaps TRBD1 as D (7 bases). CDR1 is MNHNS and CDR2 is SASEGT in the germline V gene. The CDR3 loop spans 15 amino acids. Trimming took off 5 bases at V and 1 base at J, with 14 bases between the two ends. The CDR3 loop reads CASSFQGGGQETQYF. The CDR3 region has the DNA TGTGCCAGCAGTTTCCAGGGGGGAGGCCAAGAGACCCAGTACTTC.

There are a few counts of this clonotype. V gene TRBV6-6 combines with J gene TRBJ2-5; 7 nucleotides align to TRBD1. Losses at the gene ends were 6 bases for V and 4 bases for J; bases not matched to a gene: 8. The CDR3 consists of 14 residues. Germline lookup yields CDR1 MNHNY and CDR2 SVGAGI (reference sequence). The CDR3 coding sequence is TGTGCCAGCAGGTACAGGGGTATAGGAGAGACCCAGTACTTC. This translates into CASRYRGIGETQYF.

The chain employs TRBV7-3 and TRBJ2-1; 7 positions agree with TRBD1. Looked up from germline, CDR1 is SGHTA and CDR2 is FQGTGA. V was pared by 2 bases and J by 2 bases, with 6 bases of the junction left unmatched. The CDR3 spans 16 residues. In DNA form, the CDR3 reads TGTGCCAGCAGCTTAGGGGGTAGGGGGCCCTACAATGAGCAGTTCTTC. Translated, it gives CASSLGGRGPYNEQFF.

This chain uses TRBV19 with TRBJ1-2; 9 bases line up with TRBD1. This CDR3 contains 14 residues. V dropped 6 bases and J dropped 3; count of bases not matched to a gene: 5. Germline V CDR1 and CDR2: LNHDA, SQIVND (reference sequence). The CDR3 protein is CASSWTGEDYGYTF. DNA of the CDR3: TGTGCCAGTAGCTGGACAGGGGAAGACTATGGCTACACCTTC.

The gene calls are TRBV12-5 and TRBJ1-1, with 7 bases lining up with TRBD1. CDR3 length: 12 amino acids. The ends lost 5 bases at V and 6 bases at J; junction bases unmatched: 3. The germline V gene encodes CDR1 LGHNT and CDR2 FRNRAP. In DNA, the CDR3 is TGTGCTAGTGGTCAAGGGGGCTCTGAAGCTTTCTTT. Amino acid sequence: CASGQGGSEAFF.